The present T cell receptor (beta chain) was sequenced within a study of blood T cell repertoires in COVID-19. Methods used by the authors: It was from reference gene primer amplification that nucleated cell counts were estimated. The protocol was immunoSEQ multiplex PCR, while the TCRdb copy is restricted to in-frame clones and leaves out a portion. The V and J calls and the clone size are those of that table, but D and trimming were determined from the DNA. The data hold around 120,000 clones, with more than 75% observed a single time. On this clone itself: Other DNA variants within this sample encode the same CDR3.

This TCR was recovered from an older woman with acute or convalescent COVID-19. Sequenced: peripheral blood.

The CDR3 DNA follows: TGTGCCAGCTCACCCCAGGGTTCGAATCAGCCCCAGCATTTT. Encoded protein: CASSPQGSNQPQHF. The chain has TRBV18 and TRBJ1-5, with a tentative D call TRBD1 (5 bases). V shed 3 bases and J shed 4 bases, with 10 bases lying between them. Per germline, CDR1 KGHSH and CDR2 LQKENI. There are 14 residues in the CDR3.